The next 5 T cell receptor beta chains were all read from a single sample in a study of shared clonotypes between healthy human individuals. Assay: immunoSEQ multiplex PCR; the TCRdb copy retains only in-frame clones and omits some. Here the sample spans millions of clones, 95% being singletons. The sample comprised naive CD4+ T cells sorted from blood. Subset given: CD45RA+ positively selected. The receptor source for this set is a man between 18 and 35 years old in good health.

The rearrangement links TRBV18 to TRBJ1-1; D gene uncertain. CDR3 size: 16 residues. CDR1 KGHSH and CDR2 LQKENI come from the germline V gene. V lost 2 bases, J lost 1 base, and 14 bases lay in between. The CDR3 bases are TGTGCCAGCTCACCAAATCGGCCGGGGTCGAACACTGAAGCTTTCTTT. Translation gives CASSPNRPGSNTEAFF.

Concerning this clone: This CDR3 is also generated by other DNA sequences in the sample. The chain links TRBV5-1 to TRBJ2-1, with D perhaps matching TRBD2 (5 bases). V was trimmed by 0 bases and J by 0 bases, leaving 7 bases between them. This CDR3 has 15 residues. The germline V gene has CDR1 SGHRS and CDR2 YFSETQ. CDR3 sequence: CASSLVGSSYNEQFF. CDR3 nucleotides: TGCGCCAGCAGCTTGGTGGGGAGCTCCTACAATGAGCAGTTCTTC.

The V call is TRBV4-1, the J call TRBJ2-3; TRBD2 agrees at 12 bases. Germline values: CDR1 MGHRA, CDR2 YSYEKL. The CDR3 covers 17 residues. V shed 1 base, J shed 2 bases, and the junction held 4 bases outside the gene matches. The CDR3 protein is CASSQGTSGVITDTQYF. The CDR3 nucleotides read TGCGCCAGCAGCCAAGGGACTAGCGGGGTTATCACAGATACGCAGTATTTT.

This clone appeared once. A much larger clone differs by one base, so this may be a read error. Other DNA variants within this sample encode the same CDR3. The V gene is TRBV2, the J gene TRBJ2-2; a possible D gene is TRBD1 (6 bases). The CDR3 runs 15 residues. Germline values: CDR1 SNHLY, CDR2 FYNNEI. This CDR3 reads CASSGAGANTGELFF. For the CDR3, the DNA is TGTGCCAGCAGTGGGGCAGGGGCGAACACCGGGGAGCTGTTCTTT. The whole variable domain, remainder taken from reference TRBV2 and TRBJ2-2, is EPEVTQTPSHQVTQMGQEVILRCVPISNHLYFYWYRQILGQKVEFLVSFYNNEISEKSEIFDDQFSVERPDGSNFTLKIRSTKLEDSAMYFCASSGAGANTGELFFGEGSRLTVL.

V gene TRBV5-1 combines with J gene TRBJ2-3, with D maybe TRBD1 (5 bases). The germline V and J ends were trimmed by 0 bases and 6 bases, with 8 bases remaining between them. CDR1 is SGHRS, CDR2 YFSETQ, per germline. CDR3 length: 13 residues. CDR3 in amino acids: CASSLEGVDTQYF. The DNA for the CDR3 is TGCGCCAGCAGCTTGGAAGGGGTGGATACGCAGTATTTT. The full variable domain, rest sourced from reference TRBV5-1 and TRBJ2-3, is KAGVTQTPRYLIKTRGQQVTLSCSPISGHRSVSWYQQTPGQGLQFLFEYFSETQRNKGNFPGRFSGRQFSNSRSEMNVSTLELGDSALYLCASSLEGVDTQYFGPGTRLTVL.